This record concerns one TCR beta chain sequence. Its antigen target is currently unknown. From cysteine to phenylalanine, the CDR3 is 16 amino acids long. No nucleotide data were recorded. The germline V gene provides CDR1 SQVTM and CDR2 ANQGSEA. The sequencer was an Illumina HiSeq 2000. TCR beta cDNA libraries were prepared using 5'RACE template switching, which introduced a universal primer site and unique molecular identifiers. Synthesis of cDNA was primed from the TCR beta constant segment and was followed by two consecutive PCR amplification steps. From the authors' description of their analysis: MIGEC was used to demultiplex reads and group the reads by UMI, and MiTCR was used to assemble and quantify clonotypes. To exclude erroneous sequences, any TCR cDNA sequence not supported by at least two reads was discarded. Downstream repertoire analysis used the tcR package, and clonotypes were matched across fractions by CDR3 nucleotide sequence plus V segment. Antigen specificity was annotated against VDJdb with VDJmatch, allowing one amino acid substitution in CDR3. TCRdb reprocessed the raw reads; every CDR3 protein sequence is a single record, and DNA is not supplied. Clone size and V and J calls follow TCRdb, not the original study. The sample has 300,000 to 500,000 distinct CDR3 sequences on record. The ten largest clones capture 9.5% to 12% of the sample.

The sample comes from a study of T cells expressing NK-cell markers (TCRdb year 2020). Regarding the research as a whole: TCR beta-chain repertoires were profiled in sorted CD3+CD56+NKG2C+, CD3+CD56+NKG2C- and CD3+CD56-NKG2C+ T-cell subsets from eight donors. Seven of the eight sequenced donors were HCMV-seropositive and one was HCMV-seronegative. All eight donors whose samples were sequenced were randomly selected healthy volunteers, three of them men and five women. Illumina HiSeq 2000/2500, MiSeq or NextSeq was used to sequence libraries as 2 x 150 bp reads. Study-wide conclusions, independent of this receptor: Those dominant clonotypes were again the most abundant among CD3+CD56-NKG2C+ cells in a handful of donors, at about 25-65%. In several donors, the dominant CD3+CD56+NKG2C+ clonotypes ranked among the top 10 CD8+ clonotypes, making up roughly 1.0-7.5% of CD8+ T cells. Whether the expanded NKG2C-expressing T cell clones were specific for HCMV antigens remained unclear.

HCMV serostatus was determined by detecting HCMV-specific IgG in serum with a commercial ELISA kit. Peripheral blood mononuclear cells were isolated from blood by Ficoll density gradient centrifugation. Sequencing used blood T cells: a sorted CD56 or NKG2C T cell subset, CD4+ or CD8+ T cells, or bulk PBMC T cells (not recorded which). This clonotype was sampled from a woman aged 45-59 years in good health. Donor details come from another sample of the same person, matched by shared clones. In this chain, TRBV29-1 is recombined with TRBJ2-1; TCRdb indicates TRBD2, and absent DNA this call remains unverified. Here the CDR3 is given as CSVEETSGRAYNEQFF.